These T cell receptor beta chains were read from a single sample in a study of graft-versus-host responses after intestinal transplantation. The data were produced by immunoSEQ multiplex PCR, yet TCRdb's version contains in-frame clones alone and is incomplete. This repertoire shows about 7,400 clones, more than 60% found once; its top ten account for roughly 21%. The material sequenced was ileum tissue, taken 230 to 240 days after intestinal transplantation. The receptor set was obtained from a human patient who received an intestinal transplant, so some T cells may come from the graft donor. The CDR3 runs from the conserved cysteine through the conserved F or W. The D gene is left open where the match is weak. The size field is filled for only some rows; it gives once, few, many or a size class.

d_call	v_call	clone_size	j_call	cdr3_aa	cdr3_nt
.	TRBV7-8	.	TRBJ2-3	CASSLEWEFRTDTQYF	TGTGCCAGCAGCTTAGAGTGGGAATTCCGCACAGATACGCAGTATTTT
TRBD1	TRBV2	.	TRBJ1-2	CASSEDRAEIYGYTF	TGTGCCAGCAGTGAGGACAGGGCGGAGATCTATGGCTACACCTTC
.	TRBV5-4	once	TRBJ1-5	CASSLMGQPQHF	TGTGCCAGCAGCTTAATGGGTCAGCCCCAGCATTTT
TRBD1	TRBV6-5	.	TRBJ1-2	CASSYDWQGDGYTF	TGTGCCAGCAGTTACGACTGGCAGGGGGATGGCTACACCTTC
.	TRBV7-8	.	TRBJ1-5	CASSLGADYSNQPQHF	TGTGCCAGCAGCTTAGGGGCGGATTATAGCAATCAGCCCCAGCATTTT
.	TRBV11-2	few	TRBJ1-4	CASSFLGFSTNEKLFF	TGTGCCAGCAGCTTCCTTGGGTTTTCAACTAATGAAAAACTGTTTTTT
.	TRBV9	once	TRBJ2-3	CASSVKSYTEPGTFGTDTQYF	TGTGCCAGCAGCGTAAAGTCCTACACCGAGCCGGGGACCTTTGGCACAGATACGCAGTATTTT
.	TRBV5-4	.	TRBJ2-5	CASSRQFRETQYF	TGTGCCAGCAGCCGTCAATTCAGGGAGACCCAGTACTTC
.	TRBV11-2	.	TRBJ2-1	CASSPSDVRNYNEQFF	TGTGCCAGCAGCCCCTCCGACGTGAGGAACTACAATGAGCAGTTCTTC
.	TRBV5-4	.	TRBJ2-1	CASSQEVGTTGNEQFF	TGTGCCAGCAGCCAAGAGGTAGGGACCACCGGCAATGAGCAGTTCTTC
.	TRBV7-9	.	TRBJ1-3	CASSLMSGDRGRNTIYF	TGTGCCAGCAGCTTGATGTCCGGGGACCGGGGAAGAAACACCATATATTTT
.	TRBV6-6	once	TRBJ1-2	CASSYVSSAYGYTF	TGTGCCAGCAGTTATGTTTCGTCAGCCTATGGCTACACCTTC